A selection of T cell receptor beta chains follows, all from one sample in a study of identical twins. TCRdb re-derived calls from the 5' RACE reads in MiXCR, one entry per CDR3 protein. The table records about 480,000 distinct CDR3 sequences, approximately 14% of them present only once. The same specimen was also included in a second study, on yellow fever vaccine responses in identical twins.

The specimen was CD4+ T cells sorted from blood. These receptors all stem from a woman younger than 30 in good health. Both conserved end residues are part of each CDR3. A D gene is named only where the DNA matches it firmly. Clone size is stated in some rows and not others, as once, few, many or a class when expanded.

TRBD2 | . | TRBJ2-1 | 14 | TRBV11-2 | TGTGCCAGCACCCTCCTAGCGGGAGTCAATGAGCAGTTCTTC | CASTLLAGVNEQFF
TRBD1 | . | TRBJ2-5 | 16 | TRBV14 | TGTGCCAGCAGCCAACTACGAGGGGGCGACCAAGAGACCCAGTACTTC | CASSQLRGGDQETQYF
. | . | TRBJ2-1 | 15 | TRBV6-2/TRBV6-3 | TGTGCCAGCAGTTACCCCCAGGGCATCAGGAATGAGCAGTTCTTC | CASSYPQGIRNEQFF
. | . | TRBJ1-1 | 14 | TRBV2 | TGTGCCAGCAGTGAGATGGCGTTAGTTACTGAAGCTTTCTTT | CASSEMALVTEAFF
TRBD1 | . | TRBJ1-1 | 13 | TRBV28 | TGTGCCAGCAGTCCCGGACAGGGGAGGCGAGCTTTCTTT | CASSPGQGRRAFF
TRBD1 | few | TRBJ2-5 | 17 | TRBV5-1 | TGCGCCAGCAGCTTGGGAGCCCGACAGGGAAATCGAGAGACCCAGTACTTC | CASSLGARQGNRETQYF
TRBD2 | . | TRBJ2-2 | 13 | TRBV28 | TGTGCCAGCAGCCATAGCGGGACCGGGGAGCTGTTTTTT | CASSHSGTGELFF
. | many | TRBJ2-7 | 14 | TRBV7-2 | TGTGCCAGCAGCCCTACAGGGATCCTCTACGAGCAGTACTTC | CASSPTGILYEQYF
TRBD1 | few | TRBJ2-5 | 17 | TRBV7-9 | TGTGCCAGCAGCTTACGACAGGGGGCGCTGGGGCAAGAGACCCAGTACTTC | CASSLRQGALGQETQYF
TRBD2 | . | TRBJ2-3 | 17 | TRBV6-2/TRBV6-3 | TGTGCCAGCAGTGTGGGCGGGGGGGGGCTTAGCACAGATACGCAGTATTTT | CASSVGGGGLSTDTQYF
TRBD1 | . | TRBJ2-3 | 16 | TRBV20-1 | TGCAGTGCTAAACGGGACAGCTTGGGGAGCACAGATACGCAGTATTTT | CSAKRDSLGSTDTQYF
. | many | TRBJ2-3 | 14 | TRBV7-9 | TGTGCCAGCAGCCTGGGATTTCTCCCAGATACGCAGTATTTT | CASSLGFLPDTQYF
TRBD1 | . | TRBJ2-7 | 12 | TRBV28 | TGTGCCAGCAGCTCGGACAGGGACGAGCAGTACTTC | CASSSDRDEQYF
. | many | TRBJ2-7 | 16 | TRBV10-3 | TGTGCCATCAGTGAGTCGATGGGGGCCCTCTCCTACGAGCAGTACTTC | CAISESMGALSYEQYF
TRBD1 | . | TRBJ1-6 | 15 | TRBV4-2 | TGTGCCAGCAGCCAACAGGGGGGGGTTGATTCACCCCTCCACTTT | CASSQQGGVDSPLHF
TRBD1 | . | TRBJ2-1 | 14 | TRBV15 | TGTGCCACCGCGCGACAGGGGTCCTACAATGAGCAGTTCTTC | CATARQGSYNEQFF
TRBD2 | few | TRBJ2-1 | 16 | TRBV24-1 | TGTGCCACCAGTGATGGCGGGCTAGCGGGGGACAATGAGCAGTTCTTC | CATSDGGLAGDNEQFF
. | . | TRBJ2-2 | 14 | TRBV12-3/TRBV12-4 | TGTGCCAGCAGTTTTATCGGCGAAACCGGGGAGCTGTTTTTT | CASSFIGETGELFF
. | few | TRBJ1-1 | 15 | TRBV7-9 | TGTGCCAGCAGCCTCCTTCTTCTCCAGGACACTGAAGCTTTCTTT | CASSLLLLQDTEAFF
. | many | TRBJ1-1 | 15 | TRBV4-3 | TGCGCCAGCAGCCAAGATTACCGAGGGAACACTGAAGCTTTCTTT | CASSQDYRGNTEAFF
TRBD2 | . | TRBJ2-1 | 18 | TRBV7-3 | TGTGCCAGCAGCTTAATAGGTAGTAGCGGGGGGGCAGGGAATGAGCAGTTCTTC | CASSLIGSSGGAGNEQFF
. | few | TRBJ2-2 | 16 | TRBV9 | TGTGCCAGCAGCCGTTGGGGGTTAGGAAACACCGGGGAGCTGTTTTTT | CASSRWGLGNTGELFF
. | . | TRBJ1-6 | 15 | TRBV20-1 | TGCAGTGCTAGAGATCCGGGCGGGACGGTTTCACCCCTCCACTTT | CSARDPGGTVSPLHF
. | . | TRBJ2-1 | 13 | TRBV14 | TGTGCCAGCAGCCAACAAATTCTGAATGAGCAGTTCTTC | CASSQQILNEQFF
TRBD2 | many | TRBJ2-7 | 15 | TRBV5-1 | TGCGCCAGCAGCTCCGTTACTAGCGGGAGAGGCGAGCAGTACTTC | CASSSVTSGRGEQYF
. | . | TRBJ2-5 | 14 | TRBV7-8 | TGTGCCAGCAGCTTTCCAGGGGATGGGGAGACCCAGTACTTC | CASSFPGDGETQYF
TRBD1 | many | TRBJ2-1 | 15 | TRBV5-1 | TGCGCCAGCAGCTTGGGACAGGGCAAGTACAATGAGCAGTTCTTC | CASSLGQGKYNEQFF
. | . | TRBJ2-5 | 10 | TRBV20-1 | TGCAGTGCCGCGGATCAGACCCAGTACTTC | CSAADQTQYF
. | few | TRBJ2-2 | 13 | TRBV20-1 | TGCAGTGCTAAGGCAGGGGCCACCGGGGAGCTGTTTTTT | CSAKAGATGELFF
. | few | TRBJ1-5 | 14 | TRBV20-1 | TGCAGTGCTAGGACCGGGACCACTAATCAGCCCCAGCATTTT | CSARTGTTNQPQHF
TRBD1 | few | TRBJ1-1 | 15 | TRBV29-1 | TGCAGCGTAGGGACAGGGAGGCGGATGAACACTGAAGCTTTCTTT | CSVGTGRRMNTEAFF